Sequencing of this T cell receptor (beta chain) was carried out in a study of T cells in Graves' hyperthyroidism and ophthalmopathy. As for the study in general: Blood was drawn when the patient was first diagnosed and still untreated.

The source material, RNA transcripts, was used to amplify TCR beta CDR3 regions. TCR CDR3 regions were first amplified by RT-PCR with HTBI primers. A single record per CDR3 protein comes from TCRdb applying MiXCR to the multiplex PCR reads. The sample records some 700,000 distinct CDR3 sequences, 15% to 20% being singletons. Graves' hyperthyroidism qualified as stable when ophthalmopathy did not progress within 18 months. Hyperthyroidism in the patients, aged 18 to 65, was newly diagnosed and under 2 months in duration. The study based diagnoses on clinical symptoms, serum thyroxine and TRAb, thyroid ultrasound and orbital computed tomography. CDR1 is MDHEN, CDR2 SYDVKM, per germline. The CDR3 is made up of 17 amino acids. Many counts were recorded for this clonotype. Its ends do not fully match the called genes, so a read error is possible.

The TCR was taken from a man between 45 and 60 years old with Graves' hyperthyroidism. The rearrangement uses TRBV28 and TRBJ2-1, with TRBD2 matching over 8 bases. What was sequenced was blood. The CDR3: CASSFGGPGLGYNVQFF. The CDR3, as DNA: TGTGCCAGCAGTTTTGGGGGTCCGGGACTAGGGTATAATGTGCAGTTCTTC.